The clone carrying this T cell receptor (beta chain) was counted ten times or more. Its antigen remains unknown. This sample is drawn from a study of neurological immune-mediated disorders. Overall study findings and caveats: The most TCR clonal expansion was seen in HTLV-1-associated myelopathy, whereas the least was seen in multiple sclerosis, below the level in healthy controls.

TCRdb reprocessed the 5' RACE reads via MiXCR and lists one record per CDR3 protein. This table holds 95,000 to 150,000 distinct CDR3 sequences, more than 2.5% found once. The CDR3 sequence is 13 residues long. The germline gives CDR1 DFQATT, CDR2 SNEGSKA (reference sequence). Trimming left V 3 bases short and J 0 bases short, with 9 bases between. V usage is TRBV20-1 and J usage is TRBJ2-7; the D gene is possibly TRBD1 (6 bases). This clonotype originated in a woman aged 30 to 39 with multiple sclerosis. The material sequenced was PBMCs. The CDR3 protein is CSASQDSSYEQYF. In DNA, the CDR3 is TGCAGTGCTAGCCAGGACAGCTCCTACGAGCAGTACTTC.